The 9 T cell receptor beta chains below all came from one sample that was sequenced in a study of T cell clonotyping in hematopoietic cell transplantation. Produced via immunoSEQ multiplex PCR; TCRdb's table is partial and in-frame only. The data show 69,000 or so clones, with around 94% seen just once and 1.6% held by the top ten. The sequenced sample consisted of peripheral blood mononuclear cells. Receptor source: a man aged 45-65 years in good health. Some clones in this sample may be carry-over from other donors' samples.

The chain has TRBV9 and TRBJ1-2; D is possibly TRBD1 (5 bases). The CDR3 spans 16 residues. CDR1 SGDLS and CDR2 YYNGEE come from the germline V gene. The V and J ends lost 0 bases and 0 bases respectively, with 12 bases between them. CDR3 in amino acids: CASSVGGTATNYGYTF. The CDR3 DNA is TGTGCCAGCAGCGTAGGTGGGACCGCAACTAACTATGGCTACACCTTC.

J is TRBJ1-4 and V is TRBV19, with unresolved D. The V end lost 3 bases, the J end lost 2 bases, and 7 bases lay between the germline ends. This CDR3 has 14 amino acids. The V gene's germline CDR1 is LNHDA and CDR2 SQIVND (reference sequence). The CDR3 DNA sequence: TGTGCCAGTAGTATTACGGCCACTAATGAAAAACTGTTTTTT. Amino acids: CASSITATNEKLFF.

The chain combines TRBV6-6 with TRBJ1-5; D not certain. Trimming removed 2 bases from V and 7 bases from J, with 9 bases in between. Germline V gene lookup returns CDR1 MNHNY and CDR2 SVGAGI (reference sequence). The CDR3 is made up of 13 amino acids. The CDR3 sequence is CASSYPDKQPQHF. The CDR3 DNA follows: TGTGCCAGCAGTTACCCCGATAAGCAGCCCCAGCATTTT.

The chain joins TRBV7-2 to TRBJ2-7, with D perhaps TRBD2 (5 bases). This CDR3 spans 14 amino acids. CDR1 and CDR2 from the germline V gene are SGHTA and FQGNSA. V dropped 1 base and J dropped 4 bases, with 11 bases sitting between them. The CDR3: CASSLGVGEYEQYF. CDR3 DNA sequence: TGTGCCAGCAGCTTAGGAGTCGGGGAATACGAGCAGTACTTC.

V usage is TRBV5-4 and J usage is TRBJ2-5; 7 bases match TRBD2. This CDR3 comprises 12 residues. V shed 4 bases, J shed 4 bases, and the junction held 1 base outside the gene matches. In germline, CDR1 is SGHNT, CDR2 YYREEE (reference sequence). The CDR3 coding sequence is TGTGCCAGCAGCGGGGGGGGAGAGACCCAGTACTTC. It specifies CASSGGGETQYF. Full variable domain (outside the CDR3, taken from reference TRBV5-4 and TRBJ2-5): ETGVTQSPTHLIKTRGQQVTLRCSSQSGHNTVSWYQQALGQGPQFIFQYYREEENGRGNFPPRFSGLQFPNYSSELNVNALELDDSALYLCASSGGGETQYFGPGTRLLVL.

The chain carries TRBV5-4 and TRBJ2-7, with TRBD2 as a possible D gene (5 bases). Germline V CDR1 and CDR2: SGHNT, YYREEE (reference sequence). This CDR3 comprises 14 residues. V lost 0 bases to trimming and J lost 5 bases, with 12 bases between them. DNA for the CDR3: TGTGCCAGCAGCTTGGAAGCGGTGGGCCACGAGCAGTACTTC. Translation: CASSLEAVGHEQYF.

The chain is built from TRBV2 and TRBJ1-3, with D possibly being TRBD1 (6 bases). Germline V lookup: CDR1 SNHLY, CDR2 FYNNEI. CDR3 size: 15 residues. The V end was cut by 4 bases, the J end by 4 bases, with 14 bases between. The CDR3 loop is CASSGTGSTGNTIYF. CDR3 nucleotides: TGTGCCAGCAGTGGCACAGGGAGCACGGGAAACACCATATATTTT.

This CDR3 reads CASSLGVSGGASGELFF. CDR3 in DNA: TGTGCCAGCAGCCTGGGGGTCAGCGGGGGGGCTTCCGGGGAGCTGTTTTTT. The chain couples TRBV5-4 to TRBJ2-2; TRBD2 agrees at 10 bases. CDR1 SGHNT and CDR2 YYREEE come from the germline V gene (reference sequence). The CDR3 loop spans 17 amino acids. V was pared by 4 bases and J by 6 bases, with 12 bases of the junction left unmatched.

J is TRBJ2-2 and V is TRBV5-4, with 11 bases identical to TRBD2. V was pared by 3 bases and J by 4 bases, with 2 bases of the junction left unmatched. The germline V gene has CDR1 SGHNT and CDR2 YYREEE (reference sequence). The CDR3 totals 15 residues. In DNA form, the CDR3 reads TGTGCCAGCAGCTCGGGACTAGCGGCCACCGGGGAGCTGTTTTTT. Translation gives CASSSGLAATGELFF.